The next 16 T cell receptor beta chains were all read from a single sample in a study of naive and memory T cell subsets. An equimolar mix of two oligonucleotides served as the beta constant-region primer for TRBC1 and TRBC2. MiXCR, run by TCRdb on the UMI-ligation and nested PCR reads, gives a single entry per CDR3 protein. The table lists under 150,000 distinct CDR3 sequences, 15% to 20% of them singletons, with approximately 0.13% in the top ten. Specimen: naive CD4+ T cells from blood. The receptors originated from a human donor in good health.

CDR3 region: CASSDGGTGSRELFF. CDR3 sequence (DNA): TGTGCCAGCAGTGATGGCGGGACAGGGAGTCGAGAACTGTTTTTT. V usage is TRBV25-1 and J usage is TRBJ1-4; 9 positions match TRBD1. Losses at the gene ends were 3 bases for V and 12 bases for J; bases not matched to a gene: 11. The germline CDR1 and CDR2 sequences are MGHDK and SYGVNS. This CDR3 contains 15 residues.

The chain couples TRBV7-9 to TRBJ1-1, with 11 bases identical to TRBD1. CDR3 size: 14 residues. V lost 3 bases to trimming and J lost 6 bases; unmatched junction nucleotides: 3. Germline CDR1 and CDR2: SEHNR and FQNEAQ (reference sequence). CDR3 sequence reads: CASSLDRGLAEAFF. As DNA, the CDR3 is TGTGCCAGCAGCTTGGACAGGGGGCTCGCTGAAGCTTTCTTT.

This clonotype was detected only once. The rearrangement uses TRBV20-1 and TRBJ2-1, with D possibly being TRBD1 (6 bases). Trimming took off 0 bases at V and 0 bases at J, with 24 bases between the two ends. The CDR3 totals 20 residues. Germline V CDR1 and CDR2: DFQATT, SNEGSKA (reference sequence). The CDR3 here is CSARDLLTTEGVSSYNEQFF. Here the CDR3 DNA reads TGCAGTGCTAGAGATCTCCTAACGACCGAGGGGGTGAGCTCCTACAATGAGCAGTTCTTC.

There are a few counts of this clonotype. The CDR3 loop is CASSPRGRTANTGELFF. CDR3 nucleotides: TGTGCCAGCTCACCTCGTGGGCGGACGGCGAACACCGGGGAGCTGTTTTTT. The chain uses TRBV18 and TRBJ2-2; unclear D gene. The CDR3 spans 17 residues. In germline, CDR1 is KGHSH, CDR2 LQKENI. Trimming shortened V by 3 bases and J by 0 bases, and 14 bases separated the two germline ends.

This clonotype was seen a few times. The rearrangement joins TRBV20-1 to TRBJ2-1; no clear D gene. Germline lookup yields CDR1 DFQATT and CDR2 SNEGSKA (reference sequence). The CDR3 is 16 residues long. Between the trimmed V and J ends, which lost 1 base and 0 bases, there was a span of 13 bases. The CDR3, as DNA: TGCAGTGCTAGAGTCCAAATAGGGCCCTCCTACAATGAGCAGTTCTTC. Its translation is CSARVQIGPSYNEQFF.

The rearrangement uses TRBV7-9 and TRBJ1-3; D perhaps matches TRBD1 (6 bases). The CDR3 runs 15 residues. Germline-derived CDR1 and CDR2 are SEHNR and FQNEAQ (reference sequence). Trimming took 7 bases from V and 0 from J, leaving 13 bases between them. The CDR3 bases are TGTGCCAGCACCACGGACAGAGACTCTGGAAACACCATATATTTT. Its translation: CASTTDRDSGNTIYF.

The table lists this clonotype with a few counts. The chain combines TRBV5-5 with TRBJ2-5; no clear D. Trimming shortened V by 0 bases and J by 5 bases, and 14 bases separated the two germline ends. Germline V lookup: CDR1 SGHKS, CDR2 YYEKEE (reference sequence). The CDR3 has 15 residues. The CDR3 here is CASSLGYFNSETQYF. Here the CDR3 DNA reads TGTGCCAGCAGCTTGGGTTACTTTAATTCGGAGACCCAGTACTTC.

The chain has TRBV20-1 and TRBJ2-1; 11 nucleotides agree with TRBD2. Germline loops: CDR1 DFQATT, CDR2 SNEGSKA (reference sequence). J lost 7 bases, V lost 1 base, and 9 bases had no gene match. This CDR3 contains 16 residues. DNA for the CDR3: TGCAGTGCTAGAGCCCCGCCGACTAGCGGGGAAAATGAGCAGTTCTTC. Translating gives CSARAPPTSGENEQFF.

A few counts support this clonotype. This chain uses TRBV5-1 with TRBJ2-6; a weak D match, TRBD1 (6 bases). This CDR3 is built from 19 residues. Germline assignment: CDR1 SGHRS and CDR2 YFSETQ. Trimming left V 0 bases short and J 1 base short, with 17 bases between. CDR3 protein: CASSLDQGPWGSGANVLTF. CDR3 nucleotide sequence: TGCGCCAGCAGCTTGGATCAGGGGCCTTGGGGTTCTGGGGCCAACGTCCTGACTTTC.

This clonotype was observed a few times. CDR3 nucleotides: TGTGCCAGCAGCTTGGGTATGAGAGGGAACTCCTACGAGCAGTACTTC. Its translation is CASSLGMRGNSYEQYF. V is TRBV5-4 and J is TRBJ2-7, with D perhaps matching TRBD2 (5 bases). V was pared by 0 bases and J by 0 bases, with 13 bases between. CDR3 length equals 16 residues. CDR1 is SGHNT, CDR2 YYREEE, per germline (reference sequence). Looking up the rest from reference TRBV5-4 and TRBJ2-7 gives the full variable domain: ETGVTQSPTHLIKTRGQQVTLRCSSQSGHNTVSWYQQALGQGPQFIFQYYREEENGRGNFPPRFSGLQFPNYSSELNVNALELDDSALYLCASSLGMRGNSYEQYFGPGTRLTVT.

V is TRBV15 and J is TRBJ2-3; the match to TRBD2 covers 9 bases. This CDR3 is 16 amino acids long. Looked up from germline, CDR1 is LNHNV and CDR2 is YYDKDF (reference sequence). V was pared by 5 bases and J by 3 bases, with 9 bases of the junction left unmatched. The CDR3 nucleotides are TGTGCCACCAGCCAATGGGCTAGCGGGACAACAGATACGCAGTATTTT. The encoded protein is CATSQWASGTTDTQYF.

This clonotype was recorded at least ten times. The rearrangement links TRBV11-1 to TRBJ1-4; D is uncertain. This CDR3 has 14 residues. Trimming left V 1 base short and J 5 bases short, with 8 bases between. CDR1 SGHAT and CDR2 FQDESV come from the germline V gene (reference sequence). CDR3 region: CASSLDGRNEKLFF. DNA for the CDR3: TGTGCCAGCAGCTTAGACGGGAGAAATGAAAAACTGTTTTTT.

V gene TRBV19 combines with J gene TRBJ2-2, with D possibly being TRBD2 (6 bases). The CDR3 loop spans 21 amino acids. The V and J ends lost 3 bases and 3 bases respectively, with 29 bases between them. The germline V gene encodes CDR1 LNHDA and CDR2 SQIVND (reference sequence). The CDR3 region has the DNA TGTGCCAGTAGTATTGCGTGGGGTCGAGGGAGTCTAGCGACATACACCGGGGAGCTGTTTTTT. It yields the protein CASSIAWGRGSLATYTGELFF.

This clonotype was counted ten times or more. This chain joins TRBV4-2 and TRBJ2-7, with 8 positions matching TRBD1. Trimming took 4 bases from V and 4 from J; bases not matched to a gene: 21. The CDR3 has 19 residues. In germline, CDR1 is LGHNA, CDR2 YNFKEQ. CDR3 in DNA: TGTGCCAGCAGCCCCCCAGGACAGGGCATCCGAACGGAGAAGTACGAGCAGTACTTC. The encoded protein is CASSPPGQGIRTEKYEQYF.

The rearrangement joins TRBV7-2 to TRBJ2-5; 9 bases are a match to TRBD1. Trimming cost V 8 bases and J 0 bases; bases outside gene matches: 7. CDR1 is SGHTA, CDR2 FQGNSA, per germline. CDR3 length: 15 amino acids. DNA of the CDR3: TGTGCCAGCCGGATAGACAGGGGGTACCAAGAGACCCAGTACTTC. Protein: CASRIDRGYQETQYF.

This clonotype occurred many times. This rearrangement joins TRBV5-1 to TRBJ2-5, with 7 bases fitting TRBD1. The length of the CDR3 is 13 residues. Germline assignment: CDR1 SGHRS and CDR2 YFSETQ. The ends lost 4 bases at V and 5 bases at J; junction bases unmatched: 5. The CDR3 is CASSPTGRETQYF. As DNA, the CDR3 is TGCGCCAGCAGCCCGACAGGGCGGGAGACCCAGTACTTC.